These 23 T cell receptor beta chains originate from one sample sequenced in a study of post-analysis software for immune sequencing data. General observations from the study: Patients used five TRBV segments, including TRBV5-6, TRBV5-1 and TRBV20-1, more often than controls.

Their antigens are not known. Unique molecular identifiers were carried by the TCR beta cDNA libraries. TCRdb fed the PCR reads into MiXCR, producing one record per CDR3 protein. The data hold roughly 700,000 distinct CDR3 sequences, with just under 30% observed a single time. The sequenced sample consisted of blood. These receptors originate from a girl aged 5-17 years with multiple sclerosis.

This clonotype was seen repeatedly, ten times or more. The chain combines TRBV7-8 with TRBJ2-3; 12 nucleotides align to TRBD2. Germline V gene data show CDR1 as SGHVS and CDR2 as FQNEAQ. This CDR3 contains 16 residues. J was trimmed by 2 bases and V by 2 bases; bases with no gene match: 2. CDR3 residues: CASSLLAGGPTDTQYF. The CDR3 DNA is TGTGCCAGCAGCTTACTAGCGGGAGGGCCCACAGATACGCAGTATTTT.

This clonotype was counted only a few times. The chain carries TRBV28 and TRBJ2-5, with 9 bases aligning to TRBD2. The CDR3 spans 16 residues. V gave up 3 bases and J gave up 1 base; unmatched junction bases: 6. Per germline, CDR1 MDHEN and CDR2 SYDVKM. For the CDR3, the DNA is TGTGCCAGCAGTTTTTCGACTAGCGGCCGCCAAGAGACCCAGTACTTC. Its translation is CASSFSTSGRQETQYF.

The chain combines TRBV24-1 with TRBJ2-3; the match to TRBD1 covers 7 bases. From germline, CDR1 is KGHDR and CDR2 SFDVKD. This CDR3 region has 13 residues. Trimming took 3 bases from V and 6 from J; bases not matched to a gene: 2. The CDR3 bases are TGTGCCACCAGTGATGCCAGGGGGGATACGCAGTATTTT. Encoded protein: CATSDARGDTQYF.

The chain uses TRBV6-5 and TRBJ2-5; D uncertain. The J call is uncertain, as TRBJ2-7 better fits the DNA end. Germline CDR1 reads MNHEY; CDR2 reads SVGAGI. CDR3 size: 13 residues. Here the CDR3 DNA reads TGTGCCAGCAGCTATCCCAACAGCTACGAGCAGTACTTC. Translated, it gives CASSYPNSYEQYF.

The chain has TRBV29-1 and TRBJ2-7; TRBD2 matches 10 bases. The junction had 12 bases not matched to a gene; V was cut back by 6 bases and J by 4 bases. The CDR3 contains 15 residues. CDR1 is SQVTM and CDR2 is ANQGSEA in the germline V gene. CDR3 protein: CSVGTPSGSRYEQYF. For the CDR3, the DNA is TGCAGCGTCGGAACTCCTAGCGGGAGTCGGTACGAGCAGTACTTC.

This clonotype was counted a single time. The J gene is TRBJ1-4, the V gene TRBV5-6; D is uncertain. The CDR3 is made up of 14 amino acids. Germline V gives CDR1 SGHDT, CDR2 YYEEEE. The ends were cut back, 0 bases at V and 5 bases at J, with 8 bases in the middle. The CDR3 region has the DNA TGTGCCAGCAGCTTGGACGCCCAAAATGAAAAACTGTTTTTT. Protein sequence: CASSLDAQNEKLFF.

The chain couples TRBV20-1 to TRBJ2-5; either TRBD1 or TRBD2 may fit D (5 bases each). Germline V gene sequence: CDR1 DFQATT, CDR2 SNEGSKA (reference sequence). V shed 4 bases and J shed 5 bases, with 20 bases lying between them. This CDR3 has 15 residues. This CDR3 reads CSAKGPGPRFETQYF. The CDR3 DNA reads as TGCAGTGCTAAGGGTCCGGGGCCACGGTTCGAGACCCAGTACTTC.

In its sample, this clonotype was seen a few times. This CDR3 is CASSERDSFYGYTF. In DNA, the CDR3 is TGTGCCAGCAGTGAGCGCGACAGTTTCTATGGCTACACCTTC. The genes are TRBV2 and TRBJ1-2; D perhaps matches TRBD1 (5 bases). With 3 bases removed from V and 4 bases from J, the gap between germline ends came to 12 bases. Germline assignment: CDR1 SNHLY and CDR2 FYNNEI. The CDR3 covers 14 residues. The full variable domain, completed using reference TRBV2 and TRBJ1-2, is EPEVTQTPSHQVTQMGQEVILRCVPISNHLYFYWYRQILGQKVEFLVSFYNNEISEKSEIFDDQFSVERPDGSNFTLKIRSTKLEDSAMYFCASSERDSFYGYTFGSGTRLTVV.

This clonotype has only a few counts. The chain combines TRBV6-5 with TRBJ2-5; TRBD2 matches 9 bases. The CDR3 contains 14 residues. Germline values: CDR1 MNHEY, CDR2 SVGAGI. Germline trimming cut 6 bases from V and 7 bases from J; bases unmatched to any gene: 9. CDR3 region: CASSPGLAKVTQYF. CDR3 bases: TGTGCCAGCAGCCCGGGACTAGCTAAGGTGACCCAGTACTTC.

The rearrangement links TRBV20-1 to TRBJ1-5, with D maybe TRBD1 (6 bases). Germline V CDR1 and CDR2: DFQATT, SNEGSKA (reference sequence). The CDR3 spans 14 residues. V was pared by 3 bases and J by 6 bases, with 15 bases between. This CDR3 is CSASAGGWGQPQHF. CDR3 in DNA: TGCAGTGCTAGTGCGGGGGGCTGGGGTCAGCCCCAGCATTTT.

This clonotype has more than one count but fewer than ten. V gene TRBV18 combines with J gene TRBJ1-2; TRBD1 is a possible D gene (5 bases). CDR1 is KGHSH and CDR2 is LQKENI in the germline V gene. V was shortened by 1 base and J by 0 bases, with 15 bases between the two germline ends. The CDR3 contains 17 residues. The CDR3 DNA is TGTGCCAGCTCACCACGGCCCGACAGTGCTCCTAACTATGGCTACACCTTC. It yields the protein CASSPRPDSAPNYGYTF.

The V and J genes are TRBV7-8 and TRBJ1-1; 7 positions agree with TRBD1. Trimming at V came to 8 bases and at J to 8 bases, leaving 26 bases not matched to a gene. The CDR3 loop spans 18 amino acids. Germline V gene sequence: CDR1 SGHVS, CDR2 FQNEAQ. CDR3: CASRLGGRGSHLTPEAFF. In nucleotides, the CDR3 is TGTGCCAGCCGGCTTGGCGGCAGGGGGTCCCACCTAACACCCGAAGCTTTCTTT.

This sequence joins TRBV18 and TRBJ2-1; 7 bases align to TRBD1. The V gene's germline CDR1 is KGHSH and CDR2 LQKENI. The CDR3 totals 16 residues. V lost 2 bases to trimming and J lost 3 bases; unmatched junction nucleotides: 7. The CDR3 loop is CASSPTGQPDYNEQFF. The DNA for the CDR3 is TGTGCCAGCTCACCAACGGGACAGCCCGACTACAATGAGCAGTTCTTC.

The chain joins TRBV28 to TRBJ2-1, with 14 bases aligning to TRBD2. CDR1 and CDR2 from the germline V gene are MDHEN and SYDVKM. V was pared by 5 bases and J by 9 bases, with 12 bases of the junction left unmatched. This CDR3 is 17 amino acids long. In nucleotides, the CDR3 is TGTGCCAGCAGTCCCCCCGCTGGACTAGCGGGAGGTGGTGAGCAGTTCTTC. It yields the protein CASSPPAGLAGGGEQFF.

V and J are TRBV7-8 and TRBJ1-5; 8 nucleotides agree with TRBD1. V shed 5 bases, J shed 15 bases, and the junction held 12 bases outside the gene matches. The CDR3 sequence is 13 residues long. The V gene's germline CDR1 is SGHVS and CDR2 FQNEAQ. The CDR3 sequence: CASSAVLRGLRHF. Written as DNA, the CDR3 is TGTGCCAGCAGCGCAGTACTCAGGGGGCTCCGGCATTTT.

This clonotype has just a few counts. The chain couples TRBV4-2 to TRBJ2-5; D could derive from TRBD1 or TRBD2 (6 bases each). The CDR3 has 15 residues. Trimming removed 3 bases from V and 6 bases from J, with 17 bases in between. Germline lookup yields CDR1 LGHNA and CDR2 YNFKEQ. CDR3 bases: TGTGCCAGCAGCCAGCCCGGGGGCCGTCAAAAGACCCAGTACTTC. Amino acid sequence: CASSQPGGRQKTQYF.

The rearrangement joins TRBV27 to TRBJ1-4; TRBD1 matches 7 bases. The germline CDR1 and CDR2 sequences are MNHEY and SMNVEV (reference sequence). There are 15 residues in the CDR3. The J segment lost 6 bases and the V segment lost 6 bases, leaving 10 bases of the junction unmatched. CDR3 sequence reads: CASSQNRGPYEKLFF. The CDR3 nucleotides read TGTGCCAGCAGCCAAAACAGGGGCCCTTATGAAAAACTGTTTTTT.

The V gene is TRBV3-1, the J gene TRBJ1-4; maybe TRBD1 (6 bases). The V end was cut by 4 bases, the J end by 6 bases, with 15 bases between. This CDR3 has 15 amino acids. CDR1 and CDR2 from the germline V gene are LGHDT and YNNKEL (reference sequence). The CDR3 sequence: CASSPTGTYDEKLFF. The CDR3 DNA sequence: TGTGCCAGCAGCCCAACCGGGACATACGATGAAAAACTGTTTTTT. The complete variable domain, with remaining parts taken from reference TRBV3-1 and TRBJ1-4, reads DTAVSQTPKYLVTQMGNDKSIKCEQNLGHDTMYWYKQDSKKFLKIMFSYNNKELIINETVPNRFSPKSPDKAHLNLHINSLELGDSAVYFCASSPTGTYDEKLFFGSGTQLSVL.

The chain is built from TRBV7-2 and TRBJ2-5, with TRBD2 as a possible D gene (6 bases). Trimming left V 4 bases short and J 4 bases short, with 16 bases between. CDR1 SGHTA and CDR2 FQGNSA come from the germline V gene. There are 15 residues in the CDR3. CDR3 residues: CASSSPGRSRETQYF. CDR3 nucleotides: TGTGCCAGCAGCTCCCCAGGGAGGTCAAGAGAGACCCAGTACTTC.

Turning to this clonotype: A read error may explain this, as a much larger clone is one base away. The rearrangement uses TRBV29-1 and TRBJ2-1; 9 bases map to TRBD1. This CDR3 is 12 amino acids long. The V and J ends lost 8 bases and 10 bases, in that order; junction bases with no gene match: 9. Looked up from germline, CDR1 is SQVTM and CDR2 is ANQGSEA. The CDR3 reads CSIARDRDEQFF. In DNA, the CDR3 is TGCAGCATCGCCCGGGACAGGGACGAGCAGTTCTTC.

This clonotype turned up a few times. V and J are TRBV5-1 and TRBJ2-3, with 10 bases matching TRBD2. Germline CDR1 and CDR2: SGHRS and YFSETQ. V dropped 3 bases and J dropped 0; count of bases not matched to a gene: 4. The CDR3 length is 16 residues. CDR3 in DNA: TGCGCCAGCAGCTACTCTAGCGGGGGAAGCACAGATACGCAGTATTTT. This gives the protein CASSYSSGGSTDTQYF.

A note on this clonotype: An end of the junction does not agree with germline; a read error may underlie this. As DNA, the CDR3 is TGTGCCAGCAGTGAAGGATACACAGGTACGCAGTATTTT. Amino acids: CASSEGYTGTQYF. This chain connects TRBV25-1 to TRBJ2-3, with D maybe TRBD1 (5 bases). The length of the CDR3 is 13 residues. CDR1 and CDR2 from the germline V gene are MGHDK and SYGVNS.

This clonotype was seen only once. A read error may be the cause here, since a much bigger clone is one base away. V gene TRBV10-3 combines with J gene TRBJ2-1; the D gene is possibly TRBD1 (5 bases). The germline V and J ends were trimmed by 6 bases and 13 bases, with 16 bases remaining between them. This CDR3 contains 12 residues. CDR1 ENHRY and CDR2 SYGVKD come from the germline V gene. The CDR3 DNA reads TGTGCCATCAGCGGACAAGAAGAGACCCAGTTCTTC. Its protein product is CAISGQEETQFF.